Shown below are 15 T cell receptor beta chains from a single sample sequenced in a study of blood T cell repertoires in COVID-19. Here immunoSEQ multiplex PCR was the method, and the copy in TCRdb shows in-frame clones only, minus some. The top ten clones hold 6.2% of a sample with over 200,000 clones, about 83% of them seen once. The sequenced material came from peripheral blood. The origin of the receptors is a man in his sixties who had recovered from COVID-19.

The V call is TRBV5-4, the J call TRBJ2-5; 9 nucleotides line up with TRBD2. V shed 3 bases, J shed 9 bases, and the junction held 12 bases outside the gene matches. In germline, CDR1 is SGHNT, CDR2 YYREEE (reference sequence). The CDR3 has 15 residues. CDR3 region: CASSSGGPAGGSQYF. The CDR3 nucleotides read TGTGCCAGCAGCTCGGGGGGCCCAGCGGGAGGCTCCCAGTACTTC. The complete variable domain, with remaining parts taken from reference TRBV5-4 and TRBJ2-5, reads ETGVTQSPTHLIKTRGQQVTLRCSSQSGHNTVSWYQQALGQGPQFIFQYYREEENGRGNFPPRFSGLQFPNYSSELNVNALELDDSALYLCASSSGGPAGGSQYFGPGTRLLVL.

The CDR3 sequence: CASSLVTTSDEQFF. CDR3 in DNA: TGTGCCAGCAGCTTGGTCACAACTAGTGATGAGCAGTTCTTC. The V gene is TRBV7-2, the J gene TRBJ2-1; perhaps TRBD2 as D (5 bases). The germline gives CDR1 SGHTA, CDR2 FQGNSA. V gave up 3 bases and J gave up 8 bases, with 14 bases separating them. The CDR3 has 14 residues.

The chain links TRBV29-1 to TRBJ2-7, with 7 bases matching TRBD2. Germline trimming cut 7 bases from V and 2 bases from J; bases unmatched to any gene: 2. The CDR3 is made up of 11 amino acids. In germline, CDR1 is SQVTM, CDR2 ANQGSEA. The CDR3 region is CSAGGAYEQYF. Written as DNA, the CDR3 is TGCAGCGCGGGGGGAGCCTACGAGCAGTACTTC.

The chain carries TRBV18 and TRBJ2-6; TRBD1 might be the D (5 bases). There are 15 residues in the CDR3. Germline CDR1 is KGHSH and CDR2 is LQKENI. V gave up 2 bases and J gave up 2 bases, with 7 bases separating them. The CDR3 region is CASSPTRAGANVLTF. CDR3 DNA sequence: TGTGCCAGCTCACCAACCAGGGCTGGGGCCAACGTCCTGACTTTC. Supplemented by reference TRBV18 and TRBJ2-6, the full variable domain reads NAGVMQNPRHLVRRRGQEARLRCSPMKGHSHVYWYRQLPEEGLKFMVYLQKENIIDESGMPKERFSAEFPKEGPSILRIQQVVRGDSAAYFCASSPTRAGANVLTFGAGSRLTVL.

V is TRBV6-5 and J is TRBJ2-1, with TRBD1 as a possible D gene (6 bases). The V end lost 5 bases, the J end lost 4 bases, and 15 bases lay between the germline ends. The CDR3 spans 15 residues. Germline V lookup: CDR1 MNHEY, CDR2 SVGAGI. CDR3 residues: CASSRDTNVYNEQFF. The CDR3 DNA is TGTGCCAGCAGTCGGGACACCAACGTATACAATGAGCAGTTCTTC.

This chain joins TRBV7-2 and TRBJ1-1; D remains unclear. There are 15 residues in the CDR3. Trimming took 1 base from V and 0 from J, leaving 9 bases between them. The germline V gene has CDR1 SGHTA and CDR2 FQGNSA. CDR3 protein: CASSLGHRVNTEAFF. The DNA of the CDR3 is TGTGCCAGCAGCTTAGGTCATAGAGTGAACACTGAAGCTTTCTTT.

The chain links TRBV11-3 to TRBJ1-5; D is perhaps TRBD1 (6 bases). The V gene lost 8 bases and the J gene lost 3 bases, with 17 bases spanning the gap. Germline CDR1 reads SGHNT; CDR2 reads YENEEA. The CDR3 has 15 residues. The CDR3 coding sequence is TGTGCCAGCCGGGCAGGGGCCTTGAACAATCAGCCCCAGCATTTT. Amino acids: CASRAGALNNQPQHF.

This clone has a single count. This sequence joins TRBV29-1 and TRBJ2-7, with 7 nucleotides matching TRBD1. Germline V gene sequence: CDR1 SQVTM, CDR2 ANQGSEA. The CDR3 length is 12 residues. J was trimmed by 7 bases and V by 4 bases; bases with no gene match: 7. The CDR3 DNA follows: TGCAGCGTTGTTAAGGGGGCGGAGGAGCAGTACTTC. Protein: CSVVKGAEEQYF.

This sequence joins TRBV28 and TRBJ2-7; 14 nucleotides agree with TRBD2. The germline V gene has CDR1 MDHEN and CDR2 SYDVKM. The length of the CDR3 is 20 residues. V was pared by 6 bases and J by 4 bases, with 20 bases of the junction left unmatched. The CDR3, as DNA: TGTGCCAGCAGACACCTTTCCGGGACTAGCGGGGGAAGGTTTTTTTACGAGCAGTACTTC. Its translation: CASRHLSGTSGGRFFYEQYF.

The CDR3 loop reads CASSDRQGSNYGYTF. CDR3 DNA: TGTGCCAGCAGTGACCGACAGGGTTCCAACTATGGCTACACCTTC. This chain uses TRBV6-4 with TRBJ1-2; TRBD1 matches at 7 bases. CDR3 size: 15 residues. CDR1 and CDR2 from the germline V gene are MRHNA and SNTAGT. Trimming cost V 2 bases and J 2 bases; bases outside gene matches: 5.

V gene TRBV7-3 combines with J gene TRBJ2-1; TRBD1 aligns across 7 bases. CDR3 length: 17 residues. Losses at the gene ends were 2 bases for V and 0 bases for J; bases not matched to a gene: 7. Germline V gene lookup returns CDR1 SGHTA and CDR2 FQGTGA. CDR3 protein: CASSLPGTDISYNEQFF. The CDR3 bases are TGTGCCAGCAGCTTACCCGGGACAGATATCTCCTACAATGAGCAGTTCTTC.

The chain joins TRBV19 to TRBJ2-2, with 8 bases matching TRBD2. V dropped 6 bases and J dropped 0; count of bases not matched to a gene: 6. The CDR3 consists of 16 residues. Germline V CDR1 and CDR2: LNHDA, SQIVND (reference sequence). The CDR3 region is CASSPGTRANTGELFF. The CDR3 DNA reads TGTGCCAGTAGCCCCGGGACTAGGGCGAACACCGGGGAGCTGTTTTTT.

The V gene is TRBV9, the J gene TRBJ2-7; perhaps TRBD2 as D (6 bases). CDR3 length equals 14 residues. Germline values: CDR1 SGDLS, CDR2 YYNGEE. Trimming left V 3 bases short and J 6 bases short, with 16 bases between. The CDR3 protein is CASSEVDYPREQYF. The DNA for the CDR3 is TGTGCCAGCAGCGAAGTGGACTACCCTCGCGAGCAGTACTTC. Complete variable domain (other parts from reference TRBV9 and TRBJ2-7): DSGVTQTPKHLITATGQRVTLRCSPRSGDLSVYWYQQSLDQGLQFLIQYYNGEERAKGNILERFSAQQFPDLHSELNLSSLELGDSALYFCASSEVDYPREQYFGPGTRLTVT.

CDR3 in DNA: TGTGCCAGCTCACTGACAGGGGTAGATACGCAGTATTTT. Encoded protein: CASSLTGVDTQYF. The V and J genes are TRBV18 and TRBJ2-3, with 8 bases aligning to TRBD1. The CDR3 loop spans 13 amino acids. J lost 5 bases, V lost 4 bases, and 2 bases had no gene match. Germline V CDR1 and CDR2: KGHSH, LQKENI.

The chain employs TRBV19 and TRBJ2-2, with a tentative D call TRBD1 (8 bases). The ends were cut back, 6 bases at V and 5 bases at J, with 13 bases in the middle. This CDR3 comprises 14 residues. Germline assignment: CDR1 LNHDA and CDR2 SQIVND (reference sequence). Here the CDR3 reads CASRTGEGTGELFF. In nucleotides, the CDR3 is TGTGCCAGTAGGACAGGGGAGGGAACCGGGGAGCTGTTTTTT.